The clone carrying this T cell receptor (beta chain) was counted between two and nine times. What it binds is not known. The investigators reverse transcribed all of the isolated RNA, so they sequenced expressed TCRB transcripts. Naive, central memory and regulatory T cell samples averaged about 3.57 million reads. Profiling relied on immunoSEQ multiplex PCR, and the TCRdb table lists in-frame clones only, not all of them. The repertoire holds about 360,000 clones, with roughly 12% as singletons. The entry originates in a study of beta chain features in type 1 diabetes. The overall study: The study found patients and healthy donors alike in age, gender and cell yields. Notes on the study in general: Type 1 diabetes patients showed a moderate but significant shortening of TCRB CDR3s in all four CD4+ subsets. Patients' naive, central memory and regulatory TCRB repertoires appeared more alike than those of healthy donors.

Sorting of CD4+ naive, central memory, regulatory and stem cell-like memory cells was performed via CD45RO/CCR7/CD25/CD127/CD95/CD27. Trimming stripped 2 bases from V and 5 bases from J, with 10 bases between. This CDR3 comprises 13 residues. Germline assignment: CDR1 SGHDT and CDR2 YYEEEE. This sequence was found in a young woman with type 1 diabetes. The J gene is TRBJ1-1, the V gene TRBV5-6, with D perhaps TRBD1 (6 bases). The source material was naive CD4+ T cells from blood. The CDR3 DNA sequence: TGTGCCAGCAGCTTCCAGGGGCGGACTGAAGCTTTCTTT. Translated: CASSFQGRTEAFF.